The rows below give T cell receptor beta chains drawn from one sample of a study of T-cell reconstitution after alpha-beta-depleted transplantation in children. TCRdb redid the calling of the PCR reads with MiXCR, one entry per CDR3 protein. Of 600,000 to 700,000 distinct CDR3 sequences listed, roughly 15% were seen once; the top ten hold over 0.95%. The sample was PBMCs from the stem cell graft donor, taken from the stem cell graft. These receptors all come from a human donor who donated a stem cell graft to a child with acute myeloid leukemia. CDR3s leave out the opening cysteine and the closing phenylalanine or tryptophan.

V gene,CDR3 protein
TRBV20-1,SARDWVRQRPHYGYT
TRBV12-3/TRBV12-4,ASRNGPNQPQH
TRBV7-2,ASSTTVYQETQY
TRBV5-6,ASSPGRTEAF
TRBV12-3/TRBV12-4,ASSWIGRGEQY
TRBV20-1,SASPAVSGANVLT
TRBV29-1,SVGTGDLYGYT
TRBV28,ASSFGTSGSGANVLT
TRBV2,ASSEGTATTNEKLF
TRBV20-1,SAWGGINEQF
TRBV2,ASLKGSSYEQY
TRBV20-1,SASIDSEGAYGYT
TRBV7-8,ASSPPQGGNEKLF
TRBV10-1,ASSETGFNEQF
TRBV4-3,ASSQDRWVEQY
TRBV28,ASRLYINSGNTIY
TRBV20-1,SAIDRGFSKNIQY
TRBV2,ASTPQGVAGYNQPQH
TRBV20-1,SARDLQFNSPLH
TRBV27,ASSPIMGETQY
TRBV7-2,ASSFDRANEKLF
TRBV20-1,SARVSTRVGGEQF
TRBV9,ASSVGTSETDTQY
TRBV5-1,ASSSSPGNYEQY
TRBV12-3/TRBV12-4,ASSLVQPEQF
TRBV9,ASRPQAGFNYGYT
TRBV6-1,ATTGTALYGYT
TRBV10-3,AIADSIRGADTQY
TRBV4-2,ASSQDGGGDTDTQY
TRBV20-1,SARVGGAFLVEQY
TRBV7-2,ASNRVAGVGETQY
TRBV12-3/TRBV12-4,ASSFRPNTEAF
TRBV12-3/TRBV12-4,ASSSSTANYGYT
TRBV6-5,ASSYSGLAGGNTQY
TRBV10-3,AISGGGPEGVQY
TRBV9,ASSVGGVPTYEQY
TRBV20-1,SALTGTLTRPYEQY
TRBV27,ASSPEGGGLGGYT
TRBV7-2,ASSLAVNSGNTIY
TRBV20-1,SAETGEQPQH
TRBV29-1,SVAAYRNEQF